A selection of T cell receptor beta chains follows, all from one sample in a study of blood T cell repertoires in COVID-19. The protocol was immunoSEQ multiplex PCR, while the TCRdb copy is restricted to in-frame clones and leaves out a portion. Here the sample spans 150,000 to 160,000 clones, about 90% being singletons. The specimen sequenced was peripheral blood. The origin of the receptors is a man aged 50 or older with acute or convalescent COVID-19. Each CDR3 is given with its conserved first and last residue. A D gene is named only where the DNA matches it firmly. Clone size, where shown, is once, few, many, or a class for clones that have expanded.

d_call	v_call	j_call	clone_size	cdr3_nt	cdr3_aa
.	TRBV19	TRBJ1-1	.	TGTGCCAGTAGTCCACAGGGTGGTACTGAAGCTTTCTTT	CASSPQGGTEAFF
.	TRBV6-2/TRBV6-3	TRBJ2-3	.	TGTGCCAGCAGTTCGACTACCCACACAGATACGCAGTATTTT	CASSSTTHTDTQYF
.	TRBV7-9	TRBJ1-1	.	TGTGCCAGCAGCATTACAGGGAATTCGAACACTGAAGCTTTCTTT	CASSITGNSNTEAFF
TRBD2	TRBV19	TRBJ2-4	.	TGTGCCAGTAGTATCGGGACCGGCAGCGGGGTCAAAAACATTCAGTACTTC	CASSIGTGSGVKNIQYF
TRBD1	TRBV9	TRBJ1-1	.	TGTGCCAGCAGCGCAGAAGGACAGGGGAGGGCTGAAGCTTTCTTT	CASSAEGQGRAEAFF
.	TRBV7-9	TRBJ1-3	few	TGTGCCAGCAGCTCGGGGACAAAATCTGGAAACACCATATATTTT	CASSSGTKSGNTIYF
TRBD1	TRBV6-5	TRBJ2-7	once	TGTGCCAGCAGCGAGGGACAGGTGGGGGACGAGCAGTACTTC	CASSEGQVGDEQYF
.	TRBV7-3	TRBJ1-1	.	TGTGCCAGCAGCTTACAATTGACGGGGGGAGCTTTCTTT	CASSLQLTGGAFF
.	TRBV28	TRBJ1-1	.	TGTGCCAGCAGTCGTCCAGGCCGTGAAGCTTTCTTT	CASSRPGREAFF
.	TRBV10-3	TRBJ2-1	once	TGTGCCATCAGTGAGCCCGGACTTCTCGTTGAGCAGTTCTTC	CAISEPGLLVEQFF
TRBD1	TRBV5-4	TRBJ1-2	.	TGTGCCAGCAGCCCCAAGGCCAGGGGGCCAGGCTATGGCTACACCTTC	CASSPKARGPGYGYTF
.	TRBV3-1/TRBV3-2	TRBJ2-3	.	TGTGCCAGCAGCCAAGGACTTATCACAGATACGCAGTATTTT	CASSQGLITDTQYF
TRBD1	TRBV27	TRBJ2-4	.	TGTGCCAGCAGTCCGACAGGGTTGAACATTCAGTACTTC	CASSPTGLNIQYF
.	TRBV11-2	TRBJ2-3	.	TGTGCCAGCAGCTTAGAGCAGTCTCTAGATACGCAGTATTTT	CASSLEQSLDTQYF
.	TRBV7-9	TRBJ1-5	.	TGTGCCAGCAGCTTCGGACAGCAAGATCAGCCCCAGCATTTT	CASSFGQQDQPQHF
.	TRBV27	TRBJ2-7	.	TGTGCCAGCAGCCCAGGGGCAACCTACGAGCAGTACTTC	CASSPGATYEQYF
TRBD2	TRBV24-1	TRBJ2-1	.	TGTGCCACCAGTGAGGCAATAGCGGGGGGGAAGCAGTTCTTC	CATSEAIAGGKQFF
.	TRBV30	TRBJ1-2	.	TGTGCCTGGAGTGTATCCCCCCGTGGCTACACCTTC	CAWSVSPRGYTF
TRBD1	TRBV6-4	TRBJ2-2	.	TGTGCCAGCAGTGACTCGGGACAGGGGGCGCACACCGGGGAGCTGTTTTTT	CASSDSGQGAHTGELFF
.	TRBV19	TRBJ2-1	.	TGTGCCAGTAGACCCCGGGCGGGTTCCCACAATGAGCAGTTCTTC	CASRPRAGSHNEQFF
.	TRBV6-4	TRBJ2-3	once	TGTGCCAGCAGTCAAACTTCCACAGATACGCAGTATTTT	CASSQTSTDTQYF
TRBD1	TRBV28	TRBJ2-1	.	TGTGCCAGCAGTGCTCAGGACAGGGGTATGAATGAGCAGTTCTTC	CASSAQDRGMNEQFF
.	TRBV6-5	TRBJ1-5	.	TGTGCCAGCAGTCGTCAGGGCGATCAGCCCCAGCATTTT	CASSRQGDQPQHF
TRBD1	TRBV3-1/TRBV3-2	TRBJ1-1	.	TGTGCCAGCAGCCAAGATTGGGGGACAGGAGTAGCTTTCTTT	CASSQDWGTGVAFF
TRBD1	TRBV4-2	TRBJ1-1	once	TGTGCCAGCAGCCGCGGGACAGGGGGAATGAACACTGAAGCTTTCTTT	CASSRGTGGMNTEAFF
TRBD1	TRBV19	TRBJ1-6	once	TGTGCCAGTAGCAATTCGGGGACAGGGATCACTAATTCACCCCTCCACTTT	CASSNSGTGITNSPLHF
TRBD1	TRBV19	TRBJ2-7	.	TGTGCCAGTAGCGACAGGGGCTACGAGCAGTACTTC	CASSDRGYEQYF
.	TRBV20-1	TRBJ1-1	.	TGCAGTGCTAGTTCGACAGGAAACACTGAAGCTTTCTTT	CSASSTGNTEAFF
.	TRBV7-2	TRBJ1-3	.	TGTGCCAGCAGCTTAATGTCGATCGGTGGAAACACCATATATTTT	CASSLMSIGGNTIYF
TRBD2	TRBV9	TRBJ2-3	.	TGTGCCAGCAGCGTGAGCGGGAGTACAGATACGCAGTATTTT	CASSVSGSTDTQYF
.	TRBV5-8	TRBJ2-1	.	TGTGCCAGCAGCTTGGCCGTGGTAGCGGACAACTACAATGAGCAGTTCTTC	CASSLAVVADNYNEQFF
.	TRBV15	TRBJ2-2	once	TGTGCCACCAGCAGAGACGGGAACACCGGGGAGCTGTTTTTT	CATSRDGNTGELFF
.	TRBV4-1	TRBJ2-1	.	TGCGCCAGCAGCCAAGCCCGGGTCAATGAGCAGTTCTTC	CASSQARVNEQFF
.	TRBV7-2	TRBJ1-5	.	TGTGCCAGCAGCCAGGGGTTCGGGCAGCCCCAGCATTTT	CASSQGFGQPQHF
.	TRBV27	TRBJ2-1	.	TGTGCCAGCAGTTCCGGAGGTGAGCAGTTCTTC	CASSSGGEQFF
TRBD2	TRBV19	TRBJ2-5	.	TGTGCCAGTAGTATAGACCCGGTAGACCCGGGACTAGCGGGGGGCCGCGAGACCCAGTACTTC	CASSIDPVDPGLAGGRETQYF
.	TRBV9	TRBJ2-5	.	TGTGCCAGCAGCGTAGGGGTGGGACTTCAAGAGACCCAGTACTTC	CASSVGVGLQETQYF
.	TRBV4-1	TRBJ2-1	.	TGCGCCAGCAGCCACTGGGACAAATTCGTTGAGCAGTTCTTC	CASSHWDKFVEQFF
TRBD2	TRBV3-1/TRBV3-2	TRBJ2-3	.	TGTGCCAGGCCATTGAGGTGTCTAGCGGCCCCAGATACGCAGTATTTT	CARPLRCLAAPDTQYF
.	TRBV2	TRBJ1-1	.	TGTGCCAGCAGTCTGTTGGGGGGTTTGGACTCTGAAGCTTTCTTT	CASSLLGGLDSEAFF
.	TRBV27	TRBJ1-1	.	TGTGCCAGCAGTTTGTCCAGACTAGACACTGAAGCTTTCTTT	CASSLSRLDTEAFF
.	TRBV7-2	TRBJ2-3	.	TGTGCCAGCAGCTTCTTGGGGGAGGACACAGATACGCAGTATTTT	CASSFLGEDTDTQYF
TRBD2	TRBV6-4	TRBJ2-1	once	TGTGCCAGCAGTGCGACTAGCGGAACCTACAATGAGCAGTTCTTC	CASSATSGTYNEQFF
.	TRBV5-1	TRBJ2-5	.	TGCGCCAGCAGCTTTGGCAGGGGAAGCCTCGCTCAAGAGACCCAGTACTTC	CASSFGRGSLAQETQYF
.	TRBV28	TRBJ2-7	once	TGTGCCAGCAGTCCAGGACTGGACTACGAGCAGTACTTC	CASSPGLDYEQYF
TRBD1	TRBV5-3	TRBJ2-3	.	TGTGCCAGAAGCTTGGAGACAGGGAAAGATACGCAGTATTTT	CARSLETGKDTQYF